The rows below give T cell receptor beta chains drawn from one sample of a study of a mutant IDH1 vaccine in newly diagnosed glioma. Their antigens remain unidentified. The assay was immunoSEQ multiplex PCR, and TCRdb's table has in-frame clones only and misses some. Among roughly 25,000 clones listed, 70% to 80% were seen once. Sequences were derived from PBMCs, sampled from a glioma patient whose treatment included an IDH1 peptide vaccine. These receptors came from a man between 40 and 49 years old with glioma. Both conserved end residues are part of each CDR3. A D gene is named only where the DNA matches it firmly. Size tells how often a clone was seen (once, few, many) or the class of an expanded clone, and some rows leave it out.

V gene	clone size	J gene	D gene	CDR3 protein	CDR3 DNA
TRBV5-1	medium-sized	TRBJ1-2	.	CASSRLVERYGYTF	TGCGCCAGCAGCCGCCTGGTCGAGCGATATGGCTACACCTTC
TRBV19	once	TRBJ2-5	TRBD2	CASTSAGVETQYF	TGTGCCAGTACCTCAGCGGGAGTTGAGACCCAGTACTTC
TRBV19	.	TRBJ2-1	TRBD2	CASSILAGVYEQFF	TGTGCCAGTAGTATTCTAGCGGGAGTCTATGAGCAGTTCTTC
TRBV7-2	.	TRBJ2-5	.	CASSPASKYQETQYF	TGTGCCAGCAGCCCCGCCTCGAAGTACCAAGAGACCCAGTACTTC
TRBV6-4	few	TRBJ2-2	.	CASDFQGYTGELFF	TGTGCCAGCGATTTTCAGGGGTACACCGGGGAGCTGTTTTTT
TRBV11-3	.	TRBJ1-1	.	CASSLGFPRGDTEAFF	TGTGCCAGCAGCTTAGGGTTCCCCAGGGGCGACACTGAAGCTTTCTTT
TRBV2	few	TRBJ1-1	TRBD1	CASTEQGSWNTEAFF	TGTGCCAGCACCGAACAGGGGTCGTGGAACACTGAAGCTTTCTTT
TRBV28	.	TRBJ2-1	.	CASSSPDPSSYNEQFF	TGTGCCAGCAGTTCACCGGACCCGAGCTCCTACAATGAGCAGTTCTTC
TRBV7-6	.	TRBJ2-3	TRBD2	CASSLRLAGVEDTQYF	TGTGCCAGCAGCTTAAGACTAGCGGGAGTTGAAGATACGCAGTATTTT
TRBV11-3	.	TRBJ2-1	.	CASSFQGGLEQFF	TGTGCCAGCAGCTTCCAGGGCGGGCTTGAGCAGTTCTTC
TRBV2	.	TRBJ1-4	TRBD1	CASRSTGLGEKLFF	TGTGCCAGCAGATCGACAGGGTTGGGTGAAAAACTGTTTTTT
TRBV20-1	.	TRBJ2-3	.	CSARLGDTQYF	TGCAGTGCTAGATTGGGGGATACGCAGTATTTT
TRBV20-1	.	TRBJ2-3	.	CSASDRSTQYF	TGCAGTGCTAGTGACAGGTCGACGCAGTATTTT
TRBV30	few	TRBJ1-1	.	CAWILMNTEAFF	TGTGCCTGGATCTTGATGAACACTGAAGCTTTCTTT
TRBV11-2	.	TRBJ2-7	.	CASSLEFLGAEQYF	TGTGCCAGCAGCCTAGAGTTTTTAGGCGCGGAGCAGTACTTC
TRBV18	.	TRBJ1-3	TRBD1	CASSPTGGAGNTIYF	TGTGCCAGCTCACCGACAGGGGGCGCCGGAAACACCATATATTTT
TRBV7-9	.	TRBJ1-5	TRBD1	CASTPRRGPYYSNQPQHF	TGTGCCAGCACCCCCCGCAGGGGGCCTTACTATAGCAATCAGCCCCAGCATTTT
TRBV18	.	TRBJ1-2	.	CASSPAAGGNYGYTF	TGTGCCAGCTCACCAGCAGCGGGGGGCAACTATGGCTACACCTTC
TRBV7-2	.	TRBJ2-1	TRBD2	CASTLVAGTSGYNEQFF	TGTGCCAGCACCCTTGTTGCAGGGACTAGCGGTTACAATGAGCAGTTCTTC
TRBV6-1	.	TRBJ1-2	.	CASSASGTSGYTF	TGTGCCAGCAGTGCTTCGGGGACAAGTGGCTACACCTTC
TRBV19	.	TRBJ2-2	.	CATAVRLTGELFF	TGTGCCACTGCGGTCAGGCTCACCGGGGAGCTGTTTTTT
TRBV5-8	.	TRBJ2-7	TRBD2	CASSSGLAEHEQYF	TGTGCCAGCAGCTCCGGACTAGCGGAACACGAGCAGTACTTC
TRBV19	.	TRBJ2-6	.	CASSIMDTPSGANVLTF	TGTGCCAGTAGTATCATGGACACCCCCTCTGGGGCCAACGTCCTGACTTTC
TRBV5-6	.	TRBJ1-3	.	CASSLVSSGNTIYF	TGTGCCAGCAGCTTGGTGAGCTCTGGAAACACCATATATTTT
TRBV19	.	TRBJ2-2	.	CASSIRGGGTGELFF	TGTGCCAGTAGTATTCGTGGAGGGGGCACCGGGGAGCTGTTTTTT
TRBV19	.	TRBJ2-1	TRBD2	CASSIVAGGLSYNEQFF	TGTGCCAGTAGTATCGTAGCGGGAGGCCTCTCCTACAATGAGCAGTTCTTC
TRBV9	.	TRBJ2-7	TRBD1	CASSASGGVNSYEQYF	TGTGCCAGCAGCGCCTCAGGGGGTGTAAACTCCTACGAGCAGTACTTC
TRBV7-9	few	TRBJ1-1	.	CASSLNRENTEAFF	TGTGCCAGCAGCTTAAACAGGGAGAACACTGAAGCTTTCTTT
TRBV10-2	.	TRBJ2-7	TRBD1	CASSLGQVNSYEQYF	TGCGCCAGCAGCTTAGGACAGGTCAACTCCTACGAGCAGTACTTC
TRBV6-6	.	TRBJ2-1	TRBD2	CASRGLAGVVEQFF	TGTGCCAGCCGAGGACTAGCGGGAGTTGTTGAGCAGTTCTTC
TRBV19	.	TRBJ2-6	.	CASSDRTGANVLTF	TGTGCCAGTAGTGACCGAACTGGGGCCAACGTCCTGACTTTC
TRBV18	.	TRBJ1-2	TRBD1	CASSTGGYGYGYTF	TGTGCCAGCTCCACAGGGGGCTACGGCTATGGCTACACCTTC
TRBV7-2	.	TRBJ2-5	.	CASSLVFGRQETQYF	TGTGCCAGCAGCTTAGTCTTCGGGCGCCAAGAGACCCAGTACTTC
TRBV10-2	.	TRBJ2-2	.	CASRGLGELFF	TGCGCCAGCAGGGGACTCGGGGAGCTGTTTTTT
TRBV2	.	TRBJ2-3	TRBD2	CASSGLAGVGGSGTDTQYF	TGTGCCAGCAGTGGGCTAGCGGGAGTCGGAGGTTCTGGGACAGATACGCAGTATTTT
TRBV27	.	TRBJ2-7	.	CASRAEAGSAYEQYF	TGTGCCAGCAGGGCTGAAGCGGGTTCTGCCTACGAGCAGTACTTC
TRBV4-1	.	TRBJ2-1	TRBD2	CASSQDRTPGLAVYNEQFF	TGCGCCAGCAGCCAAGACAGGACACCCGGACTAGCGGTCTACAATGAGCAGTTCTTC
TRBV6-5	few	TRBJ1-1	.	CASSPLGSMNTEAFF	TGTGCCAGCAGCCCCCTTGGGTCCATGAACACTGAAGCTTTCTTT
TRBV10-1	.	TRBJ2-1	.	CASSEFSGGSYNEQFF	TGCGCCAGCAGTGAGTTTTCAGGGGGGTCCTACAATGAGCAGTTCTTC
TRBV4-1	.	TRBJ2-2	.	CASSQGPRNTGELFF	TGCGCCAGCAGCCAAGGTCCGCGGAACACCGGGGAGCTGTTTTTT
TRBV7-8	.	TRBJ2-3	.	CASSLVETPEADTQYF	TGTGCCAGCAGCTTAGTAGAGACTCCGGAGGCAGATACGCAGTATTTT
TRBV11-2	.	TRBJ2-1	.	CASSLLPGLTSYNEQFF	TGTGCCAGCAGCTTATTGCCGGGACTCACCTCCTACAATGAGCAGTTCTTC
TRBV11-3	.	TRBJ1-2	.	CASSSSAGTGYTF	TGTGCCAGCAGCTCGTCCGCTGGGACAGGCTACACCTTC
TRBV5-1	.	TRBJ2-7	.	CASSSGPGDEQYF	TGCGCCAGCAGCTCGGGCCCTGGGGACGAGCAGTACTTC
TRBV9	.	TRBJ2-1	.	CASSVGNGAGRYNEQFF	TGTGCCAGCAGCGTAGGTAATGGGGCAGGCAGGTACAATGAGCAGTTCTTC
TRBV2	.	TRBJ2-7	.	CASSETGRLSYEQYF	TGTGCCAGCAGTGAAACGGGCCGCCTCTCCTACGAGCAGTACTTC
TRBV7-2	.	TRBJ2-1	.	CASSVSVSSYNEQFF	TGTGCCAGCAGCGTAAGCGTTAGCTCCTACAATGAGCAGTTCTTC
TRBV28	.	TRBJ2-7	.	CASSPHRTEQYF	TGTGCCAGCAGTCCCCATCGAACCGAGCAGTACTTC
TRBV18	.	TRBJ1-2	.	CASSPWESTYGYTF	TGTGCCAGCTCACCTTGGGAGAGTACGTATGGCTACACCTTC
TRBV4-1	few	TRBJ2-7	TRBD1	CASSQVSGTGGREQYF	TGCGCCAGCAGCCAAGTGTCAGGGACAGGGGGCCGAGAGCAGTACTTC
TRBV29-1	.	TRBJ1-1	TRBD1	CSVAASGQGAPEAFF	TGCAGCGTTGCGGCCTCGGGACAGGGGGCTCCCGAAGCTTTCTTT
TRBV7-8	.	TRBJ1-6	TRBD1	CASSSQGGARFRSPLHF	TGTGCCAGCAGCTCCCAGGGGGGGGCGCGGTTTCGTTCACCCCTCCACTTT
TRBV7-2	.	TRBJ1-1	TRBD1	CASSYATGAKTEAFF	TGTGCCAGCAGCTACGCGACAGGGGCAAAGACTGAAGCTTTCTTT
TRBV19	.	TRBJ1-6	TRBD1	CASSKQGSGSPLHF	TGTGCCAGTAGTAAACAGGGGAGCGGTTCACCCCTCCACTTT
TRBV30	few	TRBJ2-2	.	CAWSSGNTGELFF	TGTGCCTGGAGCTCGGGGAACACCGGGGAGCTGTTTTTT
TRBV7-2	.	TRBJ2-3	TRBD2	CASSPGRGTDTQYF	TGTGCCAGCAGCCCCGGGCGGGGGACAGATACGCAGTATTTT
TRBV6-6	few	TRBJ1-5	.	CASKTGTGNGDQPQHF	TGTGCCAGCAAAACCGGGACGGGGAATGGGGATCAGCCCCAGCATTTT
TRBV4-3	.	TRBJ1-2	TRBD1	CASSQTGTANYGYTF	TGCGCCAGCAGCCAAACCGGGACAGCGAATTATGGCTACACCTTC
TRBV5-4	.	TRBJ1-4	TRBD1	CASSLRTGNEKLFF	TGTGCCAGCAGCCTACGGACAGGGAATGAAAAACTGTTTTTT